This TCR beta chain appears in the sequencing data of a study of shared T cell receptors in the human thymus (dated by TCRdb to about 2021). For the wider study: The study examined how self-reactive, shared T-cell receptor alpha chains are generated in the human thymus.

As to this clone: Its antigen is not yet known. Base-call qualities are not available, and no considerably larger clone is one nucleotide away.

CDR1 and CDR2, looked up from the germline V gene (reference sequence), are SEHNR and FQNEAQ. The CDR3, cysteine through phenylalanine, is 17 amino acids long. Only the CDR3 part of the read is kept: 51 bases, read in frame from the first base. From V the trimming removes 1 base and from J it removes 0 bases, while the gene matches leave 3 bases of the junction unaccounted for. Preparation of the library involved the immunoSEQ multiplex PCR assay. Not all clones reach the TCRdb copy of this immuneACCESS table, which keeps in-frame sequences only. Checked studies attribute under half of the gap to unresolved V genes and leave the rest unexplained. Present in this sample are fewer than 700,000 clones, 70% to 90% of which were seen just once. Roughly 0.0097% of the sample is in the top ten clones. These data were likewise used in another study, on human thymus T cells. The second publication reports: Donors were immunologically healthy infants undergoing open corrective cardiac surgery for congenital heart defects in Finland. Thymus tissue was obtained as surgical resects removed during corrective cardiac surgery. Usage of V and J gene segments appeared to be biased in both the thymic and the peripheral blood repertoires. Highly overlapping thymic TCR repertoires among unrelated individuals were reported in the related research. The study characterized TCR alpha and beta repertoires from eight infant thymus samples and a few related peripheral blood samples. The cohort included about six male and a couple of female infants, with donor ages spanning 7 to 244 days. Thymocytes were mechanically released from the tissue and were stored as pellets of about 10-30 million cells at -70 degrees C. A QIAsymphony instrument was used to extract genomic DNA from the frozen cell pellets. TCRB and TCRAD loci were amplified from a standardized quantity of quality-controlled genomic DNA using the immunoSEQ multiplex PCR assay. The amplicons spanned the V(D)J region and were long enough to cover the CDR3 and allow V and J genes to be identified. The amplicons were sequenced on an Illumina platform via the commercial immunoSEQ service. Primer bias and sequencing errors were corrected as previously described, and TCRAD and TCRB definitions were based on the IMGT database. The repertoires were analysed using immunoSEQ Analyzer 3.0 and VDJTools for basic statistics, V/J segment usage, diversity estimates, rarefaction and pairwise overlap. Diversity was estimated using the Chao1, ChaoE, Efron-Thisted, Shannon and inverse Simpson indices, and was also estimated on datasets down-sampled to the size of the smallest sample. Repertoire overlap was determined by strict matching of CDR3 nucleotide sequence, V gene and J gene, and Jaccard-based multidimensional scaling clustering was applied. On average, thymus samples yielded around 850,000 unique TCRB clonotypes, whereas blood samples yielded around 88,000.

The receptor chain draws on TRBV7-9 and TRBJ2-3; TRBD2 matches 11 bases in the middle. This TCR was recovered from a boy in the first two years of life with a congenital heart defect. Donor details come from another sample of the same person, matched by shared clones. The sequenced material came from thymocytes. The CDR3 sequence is CASSLEPSGGSTDTQYF. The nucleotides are TGTGCCAGCAGCTTAGAGCCTAGCGGGGGGAGCACAGATACGCAGTATTTT.